This T cell receptor (beta chain) emerged from a study of shared clonotypes between healthy human individuals. The authors ran the assay at deep level. TCRdb's table, derived via immunoSEQ multiplex PCR, lists solely in-frame clones and lacks some. The top ten hold 0.13% of the sample, which has some 2.1 million clones, roughly 95% seen once. Trimming cost V 6 bases and J 8 bases; bases outside gene matches: 10. Germline-derived CDR1 and CDR2 are SEHNR and FQNEAQ (reference sequence). This CDR3 has 16 amino acids. The source of this sequence is a man between 18 and 29 years old in good health. Sequenced sample: naive CD4+ T cells sorted from blood. Subset reported: CD45RA+ positively selected. The rearrangement uses TRBV7-9 and TRBJ2-1; 13 nucleotides match TRBD2. CDR3 sequence (DNA): TGTGCCAGCAGTCGTATGGGGACTAGCGGGGCTGATGAGCAGTTCTTC. Residues: CASSRMGTSGADEQFF.